This T cell receptor beta chain is drawn from a study of cytomegalovirus exposure and HLA in healthy donors (dated by TCRdb to the late 2010s). At the level of the whole study: According to an earlier analysis of 587 of the donors, about 190 million T cells yielded 117 million unique TCR beta sequences and 276 Gb of sequence data. HLA typing included class I and class II loci at four-digit resolution. Of the approximately 400 genotyped donors, approximately 80% fell in the genetic ancestry cluster associated with self-reported Caucasian donors. To predict cytomegalovirus infection status, the study combined high-throughput TCR immunosequencing, statistical association of individual TCRs with disease status, and machine learning. Four to six DR-DQ haplotypes were handled as single units for association and clustering, since linkage in the cohort was strong. Typing coverage differed by locus: A, B, C, DRB1 and DQB1 were typed in about 629-640 donors, DQA1 in 522, DPA1 in approximately 600, and DPB1 in 400 to 480. In addition to the first cohort of roughly 670 subjects, a separate validation cohort of around 110 different subjects was used. An earlier analysis of a few hundred of the donors applied high-throughput TCR beta sequencing to assess whether each TCR beta V gene segment acted as functional or pseudogenic. Donor age, sex, ethnicity and CMV serostatus were collected together with the repertoire data. A later genetic analysis took genome-wide SNP genotypes for about three fifths of the roughly 700 donors and used that subset as a discovery cohort. The study aimed to test whether cataloging public T cell receptors could reveal signatures of past pathogen exposure. Using immunosequencing, the study profiled T cell repertoires from about 650 subjects and related those repertoires to cytomegalovirus serostatus. A later analysis re-examined previously published TCR beta repertoires from roughly 650 donors and added high-resolution HLA genotyping to investigate patterns of TCR occurrence. Rather than drawing on any new phenotypic data, the later analysis identified candidate immune exposures from TCR beta sequences and the way those sequences occurred across donors. Around 320 gigabases of sequencing data and 70 million to 100 million unique TCR sequences were included in an early release covering several hundred HLA-typed donors. On average, over 200,000 unique TCR beta nucleotide sequences were sequenced per donor among roughly 430 genotyped donors of the cohort, with roughly 18% of those sequences being non-productive. All discovery cohort repertoires had been generated on a single sequencing platform.

The cohort comprised fewer than 750 healthy bone marrow donors. All cohort members were sampled while nominally healthy, although unrecorded immune exposures were likely present. The donor was CMV seronegative and was included in the group of 352 seronegative cohort members. A peripheral blood sample was provided by each donor, and peripheral blood mononuclear cells were used for TCR beta sequencing. Genomic DNA extraction from the blood cell samples was performed with the Qiagen DNeasy Blood Extraction Kit. The library relied on the immunoSEQ multiplex PCR assay. For the multiplex PCR, a mixture combining 60 forward primers for TCR Vbeta segments and 13 reverse primers for TCR Jbeta segments was used. Amplification of the CDR3 region of rearranged TCR beta genes was performed with a multiplex PCR assay on genomic DNA. On the Illumina HiSeq System, the amplified TCR beta libraries were sequenced as 87-base-pair reads. As for the authors' bioinformatics: Across the 600 to 700 repertoires, a later analysis counted some 80 million unique TCR beta chains, 9.5 million to 12 million of which were shared by at least two donors. Raw reads were error-corrected and collapsed into unique sequences with a nearest-neighbor algorithm that merged closely related sequences to remove PCR and sequencing errors. CDR3 sequences were aligned to IMGT reference sequences to assign V, D and J gene segments. For a sequence to be retained, at least a six-nucleotide match to both a V gene segment and a J gene segment was required. Rearrangements were called productive when the CDR3 lacked stop codons and stayed in frame with V and J; all others were non-productive. Following IMGT convention, CDR3 was defined as the stretch from the second conserved V-encoded cysteine up to the conserved J-encoded phenylalanine. Sequences without an unambiguous match to a single V gene segment were excluded from the earlier analysis of 450 to 650 of the donors. An earlier analysis of roughly 590 of the donors called V segments functional above 56.7% productive rearrangements and segregating when the between-donor standard deviation exceeded 5%. A statistical classification framework was built for diagnosing cytomegalovirus status from the catalog of TCR beta chain sequences. A later analysis assigned V and J genes by comparing TCR nucleotide sequences with IMGT/GENE-DB human TR gene sequences. A later analysis assigned CDR3 sequences and most-parsimonious VDJ recombination scenarios with the TCRdist pipeline. In a later analysis, each TCR beta chain was defined by its CDR3 amino acid sequence together with its V-gene family, and reads without a unique V-gene family were excluded. To address suspected cross-contamination and a sequencing artifact, a later analysis removed under 600 highly shared, low-generation-probability nucleotide sequences. For each public chain, a later analysis derived a clonal expansion index from normalized ranks of inferred template counts within each repertoire. A later analysis computed generation probabilities with a VDJ recombination model fitted to out-of-frame rearrangements, and checked the results against IGoR. In a later analysis, TCR-TCR, TCR-HLA and TCR-CMV co-occurrence was scored with hypergeometric tests, and a repertoire-size bias correction was applied to TCR pairs. False discovery rates were estimated in a later analysis by permuting HLA or CMV assignments 20 times. In a later analysis, co-occurring TCRs were grouped with DBSCAN, and TCRdist sequence similarity was added when clustering was performed within HLA-allele-positive subsets. Repertoires with fewer than 30,000 or more than 120,000 public chains were left out of co-occurrence clustering, as were a handful of repertoires with anomalous nucleotide sharing. TCRdb retrieved this table from immuneACCESS and kept in-frame rearrangements only. Not all clones are present; in checked studies, unresolved V genes account for under half, and no reason is known for the remainder. V and J calls and clone size are those listed in that table; D and trimming were worked out from the DNA. Present in this sample are about 130,000 clones, over 60% of which were seen just once. The ten largest clones capture more than 1.5% of the sample.

The paper's findings and limits, for the study overall: The classifier was reported to diagnose cytomegalovirus status with high specificity and sensitivity in both the original and validation cohorts. In vitro tests confirmed that a few of the cytomegalovirus-associated TCR beta chains recognize cytomegalovirus antigens. Because the 87-base-pair reads could not distinguish some IMGT-functional V segments, including TRBV6-2 and TRBV6-3, those segments were excluded. A later analysis found that HLA-associated TCR beta chains were more clonally expanded and had lower generation probabilities than equally common non-associated chains. Across donors, most TCR sequences were observed very rarely, whereas some public TCRs were present in many individuals. CMV serostatus was the only immune exposure information available for the cohort. A further reported finding was that TCR beta sequences accurately predicted the HLA-A and HLA-B alleles for most subjects in the first cohort. In an earlier analysis of roughly 500 of the donors, most TCR beta V segments appeared in productive rearrangements about 87% or about 30% of the time, broadly matching IMGT annotations. It was suggested by the authors that the approach could potentially be generalized to other disease states and immunological phenotypes. When HLA alleles, especially DR and DQ, strongly co-occurred, attributing TCR associations to individual alleles was difficult. The cohort was sequenced for TCR beta chains only, and without alpha or paired-chain data the features that could be detected were limited. Roughly uniform sequencing depth across donors was assumed in presence/absence analyses, although this assumption may not hold. At a false discovery rate of 0.05, a later analysis linked 16,951 TCR beta sequences to specific HLA alleles. Most CMV-associated TCR beta chains appeared to be HLA-restricted in a later analysis, and the HLA associations seemed to be driven largely by CMV exposure. Because some donors lacked HLA typing at each locus, the association tests relied only on the typed subset. In the study, approximately 160 TCR beta chains were listed as associated with cytomegalovirus. In a later analysis, several top co-occurrence clusters were reported to appear linked to parvovirus B19, influenza, CMV and Epstein-Barr virus. A later genetic analysis associated a missense DCLRE1C variant with V-gene and J-gene trimming of TCR beta chains, and an independent cohort replicated the association. In a later genetic analysis, fewer N-insertions in productive TCRs were reported among donors in an Asian-associated ancestry cluster than the 666-donor mean. In a later analysis, the rate of TCR association differed among HLA loci, with DRB1 alleles having the most associated TCRs and HLA-C alleles having the fewest. Because counts were too low, roughly 16 rarely observed V segments, including chromosome 9 orphons, were excluded from the earlier analysis of about 500 of the donors. The sequencing pipeline was judged likely to have produced a cluster of highly shared sequence variants as a technical artifact. Correlated functional status among segregating V segments might be attributable to linkage disequilibrium, but an unknown experimental factor could not be ruled out.

Of note for this clone: It lacks a known antigen. Per-base quality was not reported, and no clone a single base away is much larger than it.

As encoded in the germline V gene, CDR1 is SGHTA while CDR2 is FQGNSA. Its CDR3 holds 13 amino acids, cysteine through phenylalanine. Of the read, only the CDR3 DNA is kept; its 39 bases are in frame from base 1. The sequence derives from a man between 18 and 35 years old in good health and CMV-seronegative. Sequencing was performed on PBMCs. The sequence is built from TRBV7-2 and TRBJ2-5, with 12 middle bases fitting TRBD2. The end of the DNA aligns better with TRBJ2-7, so the J call may be wrong. The DNA sequence reads TGTGCCAGCAGGCTAGCGGGGGGGGACGAGCAGTACTTC. It codes for CASRLAGGDEQYF.